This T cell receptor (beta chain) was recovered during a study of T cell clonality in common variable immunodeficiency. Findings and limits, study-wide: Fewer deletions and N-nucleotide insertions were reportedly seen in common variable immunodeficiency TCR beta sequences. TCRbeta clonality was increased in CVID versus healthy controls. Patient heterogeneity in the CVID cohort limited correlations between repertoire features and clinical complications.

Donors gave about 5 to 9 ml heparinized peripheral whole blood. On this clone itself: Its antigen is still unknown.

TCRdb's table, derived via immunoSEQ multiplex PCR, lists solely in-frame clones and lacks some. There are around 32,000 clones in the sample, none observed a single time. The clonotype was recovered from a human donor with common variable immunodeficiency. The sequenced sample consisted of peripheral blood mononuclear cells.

CDR3 residues: CASSSIDPGLYTGELFF. Partial CDR3 DNA: TGTGCCAGCAGCTCTATCGACCCGGGACTATACACCGGGGAG. V is TRBV7-6 and J is TRBJ2-2; TRBD2 agrees at 7 bases. The sequence runs out 3 residues before the end of the CDR3; the remainder is reconstructed from the germline J gene. Germline CDR1 SGHVS, CDR2 FNYEAQ. The V gene end was trimmed by 4 bases and the J gene end by 3 bases; junction bases not matched to a gene: 11. The CDR3 runs to 17 residues.